The source of this T cell receptor beta chain is a study of blood T cells in healthy people across ages. Turning to the study itself: Template switching picked up about one barcoded beta molecule for each two T cells. Findings and limits, study-wide: Diversity was higher, and naive CD4+ cells more numerous, in long-lived donors than in aged donors.

Ten milliliters was the volume of peripheral blood drawn from each donor. A second about 7 to 12 cycle PCR used barcoded and J-beta primers. Via MiXCR, TCRdb re-called the 5' RACE reads, giving one row per CDR3 protein. The sample contains about 640,000 distinct CDR3 sequences, about 28% of which appear only once. This clonotype showed up just a few times. The target antigen is unknown. Trimming left V 4 bases short and J 6 bases short, with 10 bases between. CDR1 SGHTA and CDR2 FQGNSA come from the germline V gene. This CDR3 is built from 13 residues. This TCR was sampled from a woman aged 80 or older in good health. The sequenced sample consisted of blood. The chain employs TRBV7-2 and TRBJ1-5, with D hard to call. The CDR3 region is CASSSTGSQPQHF. The CDR3 DNA follows: TGTGCCAGCAGCTCCACTGGAAGTCAGCCCCAGCATTTT.